This T cell receptor (beta chain) is drawn from a study of shared clonotypes between healthy human individuals. With regard to this clone: As yet, its antigen is unknown. This sequence is one base from a far larger clone and is likely a read error.

CDR1 and CDR2 from the germline V gene are SGHRS and YFSETQ. Trimming took 4 bases from V and 4 from J; bases not matched to a gene: 7. CDR3 size: 15 residues. TCRdb's copy holds only in-frame clones and misses some; the assay was immunoSEQ multiplex PCR. The sample shows 400,000 to 500,000 clones, approximately 79% of them seen only once. The donor population consisted of healthy HIV-negative adults with no recent acute infections or vaccinations. Study-level points and caveats: Only blood samples were collected, and tissue repertoires likely differ.

The specimen sequenced was PBMCs. The TCR comes from a woman aged 40 to 50 in good health. Some clones in this sample may be carry-over from other donors' samples. The V and J genes are TRBV5-1 and TRBJ2-2; TRBD2 matches at 7 bases. CDR3 coding DNA: TGCGCCAGCAGCCAGACTAGCCCCGGCACCGGGGAGCTGTTTTTT. Translation gives CASSQTSPGTGELFF.